Listed here are 20 T cell receptor beta chains from one sample, sequenced in a study of blood T cell repertoires in COVID-19. Sequencing used immunoSEQ multiplex PCR; TCRdb keeps in-frame clones, though not all of them. Of 150,000 to 200,000 clones in the sample, 70% to 90% were seen once. The sample comprised peripheral blood. The receptors derive from a man in his 60s with active or convalescent COVID-19.

This clone was recorded many times. This rearrangement joins TRBV6-5 to TRBJ1-5, with TRBD1 as a possible D gene (6 bases). Germline lookup yields CDR1 MNHEY and CDR2 SVGAGI. This CDR3 has 14 residues. Trimming took off 8 bases at V and 6 bases at J, with 17 bases between the two ends. In DNA, the CDR3 is TGTGCCAGCCAGAAGGGGGGGCAGGGTCAGCCCCAGCATTTT. It translates to CASQKGGQGQPQHF.

The chain uses TRBV7-2 and TRBJ1-3; D gene uncertain. Trimming pared 3 bases from V and 5 bases from J, leaving 14 bases between. The CDR3 covers 15 residues. The germline CDR1 and CDR2 sequences are SGHTA and FQGNSA. CDR3 residues: CASSFLTPGRNTIYF. The CDR3 bases are TGTGCCAGCAGCTTTCTTACTCCCGGGAGAAACACCATATATTTT. Full variable domain (remainder filled in from reference TRBV7-2 and TRBJ1-3): GAGVSQSPSNKVTEKGKDVELRCDPISGHTALYWYRQSLGQGLEFLIYFQGNSAPDKSGLPSDRFSAERTGGSVSTLTIQRTQQEDSAVYLCASSFLTPGRNTIYFGEGSWLTVV.

Comment on this clone: One end of the junction is discordant with germline, which a read error may explain. The chain uses TRBV6-1 and TRBJ1-6; possible D gene TRBD1, 5 bases. The CDR3 loop spans 14 amino acids. The germline V gene encodes CDR1 MNHNS and CDR2 SASEGT. CDR3 nucleotides: TGTGCCAGCATTGAAGTCGGGGGGGGTTCACCCCTCCACTTT. Translation gives CASIEVGGGSPLHF.

This chain links TRBV21-1 with TRBJ2-2; TRBD2, as called in the table, went unchecked against the DNA. TRBV21-1 is deemed a pseudogene. This CDR3 region has 18 residues. The CDR3 DNA sequence: TGTGCCAGCAGCAAACGGTCTAGCGGGACTGCGAACACCGGGGAGCTGTTTTTT. This sequence encodes CASSKRSSGTANTGELFF.

The rearrangement links TRBV6-5 to TRBJ2-3; D is unclear. There are 14 residues in the CDR3. Trimming took off 5 bases at V and 2 bases at J, with 11 bases between the two ends. The germline gives CDR1 MNHEY, CDR2 SVGAGI. The CDR3 nucleotides read TGTGCCAGCAGTCCCGGAGCACACACAGATACGCAGTATTTT. Protein: CASSPGAHTDTQYF.

The chain employs TRBV3-1 (or the pseudogene TRBV3-2) and TRBJ1-1; the D gene is possibly TRBD1 (6 bases). Germline V gene sequence: CDR1 LGHDT, CDR2 YNNKEL (reference sequence). V was clipped by 4 bases and J by 1 base, with 10 bases between them. The CDR3 runs 14 residues. The CDR3 DNA sequence: TGTGCCAGCAGCCGCGACAGGAGGAACACTGAAGCTTTCTTT. Amino acid sequence: CASSRDRRNTEAFF.

The chain uses TRBV6-5 and TRBJ1-1; TRBD1 agrees at 7 bases. The CDR3 contains 14 residues. Per the germline V gene, CDR1 is MNHEY and CDR2 is SVGAGI. V was clipped by 6 bases and J by 0 bases; unmatched bases: 4. CDR3 nucleotide sequence: TGTGCCAGCAGGGCCGACAGGGTGAACACTGAAGCTTTCTTT. Amino acids: CASRADRVNTEAFF.

The rearrangement uses TRBV11-2 and TRBJ2-1, with D perhaps matching TRBD1 (5 bases). Trimming cost V 0 bases and J 2 bases, with 11 bases left between them. CDR1 SGHAT and CDR2 FQNNGV come from the germline V gene. The CDR3 is 16 residues long. Here the CDR3 reads CASSLDMAGTYNEQFF. In DNA form, the CDR3 reads TGTGCCAGCAGCTTAGATATGGCAGGGACCTACAATGAGCAGTTCTTC.

The genes are TRBV30 and TRBJ1-5; 9 nucleotides align to TRBD1. With V trimmed by 3 bases and J by 6 bases, 3 bases remained unmatched. The CDR3 has 13 amino acids. From germline, CDR1 is GTSNPN and CDR2 SVGIG (reference sequence). CDR3 region: CAWSNRGRQPQHF. CDR3 in DNA: TGTGCCTGGAGCAACAGGGGGCGTCAGCCCCAGCATTTT.

J is TRBJ1-2 and V is TRBV14; the D gene is possibly TRBD1 (6 bases). The CDR3 is 15 amino acids. Germline-derived CDR1 and CDR2 are SGHDN and FVKESK. The V gene lost 1 base and the J gene lost 2 bases, with 11 bases spanning the gap. The CDR3 region is CASSQGLTGNYGYTF. The DNA of the CDR3 is TGTGCCAGCAGCCAAGGGCTTACAGGGAACTATGGCTACACCTTC.

V usage is TRBV11-2 and J usage is TRBJ2-2, with D possibly matching TRBD1 (6 bases). There are 15 residues in the CDR3. Per germline, CDR1 SGHAT and CDR2 FQNNGV. Between the trimmed V and J ends, which lost 6 bases and 1 base, there was a span of 12 bases. As DNA, the CDR3 is TGTGCCAGCAGACCTTGGGGGCAGAACACCGGGGAGCTGTTTTTT. Its protein is CASRPWGQNTGELFF.

The V call is TRBV15, the J call TRBJ2-7; D possibly corresponds to TRBD2 (6 bases). Germline V gene lookup returns CDR1 LNHNV and CDR2 YYDKDF (reference sequence). Between the trimmed V and J ends, which lost 1 base and 2 bases, there was a span of 9 bases. The CDR3 loop spans 14 amino acids. CDR3 sequence: CATSRGGDAYEQYF. CDR3 in DNA: TGTGCCACCAGCAGAGGGGGGGACGCCTACGAGCAGTACTTC.

V usage is TRBV18 and J usage is TRBJ2-7, with D uncertain. Germline CDR1 KGHSH, CDR2 LQKENI. V lost 2 bases to trimming and J lost 6 bases, with 11 bases between them. The CDR3 contains 13 residues. This chain's CDR3 is CASSPGTLPEQYF. CDR3 DNA sequence: TGTGCCAGCTCACCAGGCACCCTGCCCGAGCAGTACTTC.

V is TRBV7-9 and J is TRBJ2-3; D remains ambiguous. Between the trimmed V and J ends, which lost 4 bases and 9 bases, there was a span of 17 bases. The CDR3 is made up of 14 amino acids. CDR1 and CDR2 (germline): SEHNR, FQNEAQ (reference sequence). The CDR3 is CASSYTIEDPTQYF. CDR3 DNA sequence: TGTGCCAGCAGCTATACGATTGAGGATCCCACGCAGTATTTT.

The rearrangement uses TRBV30 and TRBJ2-1; 8 nucleotides match TRBD1. The V segment lost 2 bases and the J segment 8 bases; nucleotides outside the gene matches: 20. Germline V gene data show CDR1 as GTSNPN and CDR2 as SVGIG (reference sequence). The CDR3 is made up of 18 amino acids. CDR3 sequence reads: CAWSRGLTFPDRDYEQFF. The CDR3 DNA reads as TGTGCCTGGAGTCGCGGTCTAACCTTCCCGGACAGGGATTATGAGCAGTTCTTC.

Here the CDR3 DNA reads TGTGCCAGCAGTTACTCGAGTCAGGGGAACTATGGCTACACCTTC. This translates into CASSYSSQGNYGYTF. The genes are TRBV6-6 and TRBJ1-2; D perhaps matches TRBD1 (6 bases). Germline CDR1 MNHNY, CDR2 SVGAGI (reference sequence). This CDR3 is built from 15 residues. V was trimmed by 0 bases and J by 2 bases, leaving 10 bases between them.

CDR3 DNA: TGTGCCAGCAGCCACCATGGGGACAGAGTCACAGATACGCAGTATTTT. As protein: CASSHHGDRVTDTQYF. V gene TRBV2 combines with J gene TRBJ2-3; 7 positions match TRBD1. Germline assignment: CDR1 SNHLY and CDR2 FYNNEI. V gave up 6 bases and J gave up 2 bases; unmatched junction bases: 11. The CDR3 consists of 16 residues.

The rearrangement uses TRBV11-2 and TRBJ1-5, with no clear D. CDR1 is SGHAT and CDR2 is FQNNGV in the germline V gene. The CDR3 contains 15 residues. Trimming shortened V by 1 base and J by 4 bases, and 11 bases separated the two germline ends. The CDR3 bases are TGTGCCAGCAGCTTAGGGCGGCTTGGGAATCAGCCCCAGCATTTT. Translation gives CASSLGRLGNQPQHF.

V and J are TRBV11-3 and TRBJ1-2, with TRBD1 as a possible D gene (6 bases). V was pared by 6 bases and J by 4 bases, with 18 bases between. Germline V gene data show CDR1 as SGHNT and CDR2 as YENEEA. The CDR3 totals 15 residues. The CDR3 region is CASRTLGGRGYGYTF. The CDR3, as DNA: TGTGCCAGCAGGACCCTGGGGGGGCGCGGCTATGGCTACACCTTC.

The J gene is TRBJ2-5, the V gene TRBV15; tentatively, D is TRBD1 (5 bases). CDR1 and CDR2 (germline): LNHNV, YYDKDF (reference sequence). There are 15 residues in the CDR3. Trimming pared 0 bases from V and 4 bases from J, leaving 12 bases between. The CDR3 spells CATSRDQGDGETQYF. CDR3 in DNA: TGTGCCACCAGCAGAGATCAAGGGGATGGAGAGACCCAGTACTTC.